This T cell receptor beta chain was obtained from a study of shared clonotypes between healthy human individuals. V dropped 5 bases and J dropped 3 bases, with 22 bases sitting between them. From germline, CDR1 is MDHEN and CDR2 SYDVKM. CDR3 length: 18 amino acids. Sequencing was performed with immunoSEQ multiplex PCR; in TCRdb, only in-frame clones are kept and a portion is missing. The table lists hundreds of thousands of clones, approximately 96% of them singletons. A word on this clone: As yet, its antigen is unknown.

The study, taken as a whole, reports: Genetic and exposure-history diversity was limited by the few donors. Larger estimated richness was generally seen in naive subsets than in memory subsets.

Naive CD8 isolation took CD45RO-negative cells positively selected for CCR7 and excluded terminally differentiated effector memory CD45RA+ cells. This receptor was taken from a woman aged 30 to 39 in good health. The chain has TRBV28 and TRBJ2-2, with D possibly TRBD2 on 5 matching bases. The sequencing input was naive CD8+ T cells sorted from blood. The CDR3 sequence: CASSRPLRESLDTGELFF. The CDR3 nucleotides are TGTGCCAGCAGTCGTCCCTTACGGGAAAGTCTGGACACCGGGGAGCTGTTTTTT.